A single sample gave rise to the 4 T cell receptor beta chains below, sequenced in a study of T cells in Graves' hyperthyroidism and ophthalmopathy. Amplified TCR beta CDR3 regions came from RNA transcripts. Carried out on the TCR CDR3, a first-round RT-PCR used the HTBI primer set. TCRdb fed the multiplex PCR reads into MiXCR, producing one record per CDR3 protein. The sample yields under 650,000 distinct CDR3 sequences, roughly 17% seen once. Sequences were obtained from blood. These receptor sequences come from a woman between 25 and 40 years old with Graves' hyperthyroidism.

The chain is built from TRBV7-9 and TRBJ1-2, with D unresolved. This CDR3 region has 15 residues. The germline CDR1 and CDR2 sequences are SEHNR and FQNEAQ (reference sequence). V lost 3 bases, J lost 8 bases, and 19 bases lay in between. CDR3 nucleotide sequence: TGTGCCAGCAGCTTGGAGGTTCAGGCGAGCTACGGCTACACCTTC. This encodes CASSLEVQASYGYTF.

Many counts were recorded for this clonotype. V is TRBV2 and J is TRBJ2-1; tentative D call: TRBD1 (7 bases). Germline loops: CDR1 SNHLY, CDR2 FYNNEI. This CDR3 is 14 amino acids long. Trimming cost V 7 bases and J 5 bases, with 15 bases left between them. CDR3 sequence reads: CASNRGTVNNEQFF. The CDR3, as DNA: TGTGCCAGCAACCGCGGGACAGTCAACAATGAGCAGTTCTTC.

V usage is TRBV28 and J usage is TRBJ1-6, with D maybe TRBD1 (5 bases). The CDR3 consists of 18 residues. The V gene's germline CDR1 is MDHEN and CDR2 SYDVKM. Trimming removed 5 bases from V and 0 bases from J, with 17 bases in between. The CDR3 region is CASSSPLAGGSYNSPLHF. The CDR3 DNA reads TGTGCCAGCAGTAGTCCTCTGGCCGGGGGCTCCTATAATTCACCCCTCCACTTT.

This chain uses TRBV10-3 with TRBJ2-1; TRBD2 agrees at 9 bases. Germline trimming cut 2 bases from V and 4 bases from J; bases unmatched to any gene: 3. Germline assignment: CDR1 ENHRY and CDR2 SYGVKD. The CDR3 sequence is 15 residues long. The CDR3 sequence: CAISEMTSGYNEQFF. As DNA, the CDR3 is TGTGCCATCAGTGAGATGACTAGCGGTTACAATGAGCAGTTCTTC.